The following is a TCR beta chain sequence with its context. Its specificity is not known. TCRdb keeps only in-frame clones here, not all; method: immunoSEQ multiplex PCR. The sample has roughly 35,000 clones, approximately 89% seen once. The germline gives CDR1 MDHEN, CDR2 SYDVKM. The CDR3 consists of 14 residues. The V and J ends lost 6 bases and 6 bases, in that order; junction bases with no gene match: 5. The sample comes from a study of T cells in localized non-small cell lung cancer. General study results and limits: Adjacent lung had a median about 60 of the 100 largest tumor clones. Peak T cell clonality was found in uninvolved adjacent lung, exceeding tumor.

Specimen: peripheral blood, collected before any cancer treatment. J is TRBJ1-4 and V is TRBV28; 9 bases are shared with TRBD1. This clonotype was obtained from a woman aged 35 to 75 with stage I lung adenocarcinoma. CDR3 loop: CASSSGTGYEKLFF. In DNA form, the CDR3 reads TGTGCCAGCAGCTCCGGGACAGGGTATGAAAAACTGTTTTTT.